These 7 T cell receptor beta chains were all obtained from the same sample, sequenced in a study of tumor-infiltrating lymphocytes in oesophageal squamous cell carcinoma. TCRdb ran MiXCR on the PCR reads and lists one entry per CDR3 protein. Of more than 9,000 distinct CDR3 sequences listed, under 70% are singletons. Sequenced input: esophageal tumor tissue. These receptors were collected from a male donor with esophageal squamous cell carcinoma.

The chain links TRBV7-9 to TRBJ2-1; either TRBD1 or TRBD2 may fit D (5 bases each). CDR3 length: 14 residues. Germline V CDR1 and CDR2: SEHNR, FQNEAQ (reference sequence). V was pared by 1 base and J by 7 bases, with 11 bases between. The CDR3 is CASSLGGSRNEQFF. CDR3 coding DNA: TGTGCCAGCAGCTTAGGGGGGAGTAGGAATGAGCAGTTCTTC.

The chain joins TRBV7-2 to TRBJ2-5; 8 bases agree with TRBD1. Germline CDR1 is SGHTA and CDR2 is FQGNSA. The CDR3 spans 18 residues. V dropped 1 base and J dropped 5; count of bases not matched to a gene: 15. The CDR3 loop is CASSLGSGWQGARETQYF. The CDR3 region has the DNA TGTGCCAGCAGCTTAGGTTCGGGTTGGCAGGGGGCCCGGGAGACCCAGTACTTC.

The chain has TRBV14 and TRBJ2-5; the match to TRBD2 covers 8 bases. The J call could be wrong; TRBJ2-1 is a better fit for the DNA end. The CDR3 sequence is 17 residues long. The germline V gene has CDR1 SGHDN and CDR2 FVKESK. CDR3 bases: TGTGCCAGCAGCCAAGAGTATCGACTAGCGTACTACAATGAGCAGTTCTTC. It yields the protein CASSQEYRLAYYNEQFF.

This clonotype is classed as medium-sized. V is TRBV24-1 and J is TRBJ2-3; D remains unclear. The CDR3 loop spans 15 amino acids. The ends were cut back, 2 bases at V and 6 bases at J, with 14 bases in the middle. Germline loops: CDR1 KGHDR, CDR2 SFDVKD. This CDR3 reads CATSDSSGPVDTQYF. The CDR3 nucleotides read TGTGCCACCAGTGATTCCTCCGGACCAGTGGATACGCAGTATTTT.

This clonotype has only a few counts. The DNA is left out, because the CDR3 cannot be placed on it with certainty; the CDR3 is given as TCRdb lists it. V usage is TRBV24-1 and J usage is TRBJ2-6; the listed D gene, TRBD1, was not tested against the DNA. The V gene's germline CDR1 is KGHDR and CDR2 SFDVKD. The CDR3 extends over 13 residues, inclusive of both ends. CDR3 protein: CATRPPRGLHLRF.

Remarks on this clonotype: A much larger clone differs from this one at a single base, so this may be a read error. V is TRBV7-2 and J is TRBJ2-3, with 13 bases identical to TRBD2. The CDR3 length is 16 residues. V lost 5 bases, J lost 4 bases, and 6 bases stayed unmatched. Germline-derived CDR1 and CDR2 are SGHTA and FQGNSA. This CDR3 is CASSTPLAGGSDTQYF. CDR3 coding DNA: TGTGCCAGCAGCACCCCACTAGCGGGAGGGTCAGATACGCAGTATTTT.

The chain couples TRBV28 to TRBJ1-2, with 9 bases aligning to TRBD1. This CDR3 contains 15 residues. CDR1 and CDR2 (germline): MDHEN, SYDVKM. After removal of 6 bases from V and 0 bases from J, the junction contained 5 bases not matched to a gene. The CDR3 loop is CASRGTGSTNYGYTF. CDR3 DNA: TGTGCCAGCAGGGGGACAGGGTCAACTAACTATGGCTACACCTTC.